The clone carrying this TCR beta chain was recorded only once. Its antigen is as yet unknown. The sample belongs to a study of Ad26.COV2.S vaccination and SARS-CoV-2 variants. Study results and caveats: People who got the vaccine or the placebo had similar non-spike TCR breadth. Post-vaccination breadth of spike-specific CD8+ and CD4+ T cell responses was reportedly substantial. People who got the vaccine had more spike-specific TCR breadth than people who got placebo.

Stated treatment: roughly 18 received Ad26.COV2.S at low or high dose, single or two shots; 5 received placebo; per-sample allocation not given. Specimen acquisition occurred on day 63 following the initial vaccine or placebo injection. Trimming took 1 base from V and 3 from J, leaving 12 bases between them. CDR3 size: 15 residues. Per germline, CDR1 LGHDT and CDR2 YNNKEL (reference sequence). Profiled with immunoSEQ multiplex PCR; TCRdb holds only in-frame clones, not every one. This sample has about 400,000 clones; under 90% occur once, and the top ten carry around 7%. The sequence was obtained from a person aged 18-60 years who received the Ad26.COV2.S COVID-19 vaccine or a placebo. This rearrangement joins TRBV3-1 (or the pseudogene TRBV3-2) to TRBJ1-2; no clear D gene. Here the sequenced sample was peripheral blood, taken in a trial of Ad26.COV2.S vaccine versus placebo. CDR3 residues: CASSQGARRYYGYTF. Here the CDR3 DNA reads TGTGCCAGCAGCCAAGGGGCAAGGCGGTACTATGGCTACACCTTC.